The clone carrying this T cell receptor beta chain was counted a few times. Its antigen is currently unknown. In TCRdb, the 5' RACE reads were re-called with MiXCR into one record per CDR3 protein. Among a few hundred thousand distinct CDR3 sequences, 13% to 15% were seen once, and the ten largest hold around 0.4%. This sample stems from a study of identical twins. Study-level findings and limits: In drawing conclusions, the study used cross-sectional statistical analysis and did not follow the same donors.

The CDR3 has 16 amino acids. The germline V gene has CDR1 DFQATT and CDR2 SNEGSKA (reference sequence). V shed 3 bases and J shed 2 bases, with 16 bases lying between them. The same sample was also used in a study of yellow fever vaccine responses in identical twins.

The clonotype comes from a young woman in good health. The sample was CD4+ T cells sorted from blood. This chain connects TRBV20-1 to TRBJ2-2, with D possibly TRBD2 on 6 matching bases. CDR3 loop: CSASTVIGGNTGELFF. CDR3 DNA sequence: TGCAGTGCTAGTACCGTTATCGGGGGAAACACCGGGGAGCTGTTTTTT.